Presented here are 21 T cell receptor beta chains from one specimen sequenced in a study of molecular identifiers for immune sequencing clone quantification. One entry per CDR3 protein results from TCRdb running MiXCR on the PCR reads. The profile covers nearly 55,000 distinct CDR3 sequences, with about a third appearing a single time and approximately 4.2% taken by the ten largest. Sequencing was carried out using naive CD8+ T cells from blood, with Jurkat cell RNA spiked in. The subset was: FACS-sorted CD8+CD4-CCR7+CD45RA+ naive T cells. The receptors originated from a human donor in good health. Some libraries in this study had Jurkat cell RNA spiked in.

Worth noting for this clonotype: Just one base apart from a much larger clone, this may be a read error. The J gene is TRBJ2-3, the V gene TRBV28; D is unresolved. Between the trimmed V and J ends, which lost 7 bases and 5 bases, there was a span of 13 bases. Germline V CDR1 and CDR2: MDHEN, SYDVKM. The CDR3 covers 13 residues. The CDR3 protein is CASKHQTGDTQYF. DNA of the CDR3: TGTGCCAGCAAACACCAGACCGGAGATACGCAGTATTTT.

This CDR3 reads CASSQDLAGATYEQYF. The CDR3 DNA is TGCGCCAGCAGCCAAGATCTAGCGGGCGCAACCTACGAGCAGTACTTC. V usage is TRBV4-1 and J usage is TRBJ2-7; 8 positions match TRBD2. V lost 0 bases and J lost 2; bases outside the gene matches: 6. The CDR3 contains 16 residues. The germline V gene has CDR1 MGHRA and CDR2 YSYEKL.

V is TRBV18 and J is TRBJ1-4; 9 positions match TRBD1. CDR3 size: 15 residues. V dropped 3 bases and J dropped 8; count of bases not matched to a gene: 7. Germline V lookup: CDR1 KGHSH, CDR2 LQKENI. CDR3 in amino acids: CASSPLPGQGEKLFF. CDR3 in DNA: TGTGCCAGCTCACCTTTACCGGGACAGGGCGAAAAACTGTTTTTT.

This clonotype is a singleton in its sample. A clone one base away is much larger, so this may be a read error. V gene TRBV7-9 combines with J gene TRBJ1-5; D unresolved. From germline, CDR1 is SEHNR and CDR2 FQNEAQ (reference sequence). This CDR3 is 13 amino acids long. The CDR3 region has the DNA TGTGCCAGCAGCTCCACGCAGTCGCAGCCCCAGCAATTT. Residues: CASSSTQSQPQQF.

Details on this clonotype: This clone may be a read error of a much larger clone one base away. This chain connects TRBV28 to TRBJ2-7; TRBD1 is a possible D gene (5 bases). Germline V gene lookup returns CDR1 MDHEN and CDR2 SYDVKM. V dropped 5 bases and J dropped 2 bases, with 16 bases sitting between them. The CDR3 consists of 15 residues. CDR3 nucleotides: TGTGCCAGCAGTCAGACGGTGACAGCAACCTACGAGCAGTACTTC. Translation: CASSQTVTATYEQYF.

There are many counts of this clonotype. The chain links TRBV28 to TRBJ2-2; D may be TRBD2 (5 bases). Germline assignment: CDR1 MDHEN and CDR2 SYDVKM. The ends were cut back, 3 bases at V and 5 bases at J, with 13 bases in the middle. The CDR3 is 15 residues long. The CDR3 DNA reads TGTGCCAGCAGTTTTCGGGGAGTGCAGACCGGGGAGCTGTTTTTT. Protein sequence: CASSFRGVQTGELFF.

This clonotype was recorded a few times. The chain is built from TRBV3-1 and TRBJ2-2; the D is unclear. The CDR3 totals 13 residues. The ends were cut back, 4 bases at V and 0 bases at J, with 3 bases in the middle. The V gene's germline CDR1 is LGHDT and CDR2 YNNKEL (reference sequence). CDR3 sequence reads: CASSPTNTGELFF. The CDR3 DNA reads TGTGCCAGCAGCCCTACGAACACCGGGGAGCTGTTTTTT.

This clonotype was found a few times. The chain links TRBV4-3 to TRBJ2-1; 9 bases agree with TRBD2. Germline V lookup: CDR1 LGHNA, CDR2 YSLEER. J gave up 2 bases and V 1 base, and 0 bases lay outside the gene matches. The CDR3 loop spans 15 amino acids. This chain's CDR3 is CASSQVAGAYNEQFF. In DNA form, the CDR3 reads TGCGCCAGCAGCCAAGTAGCGGGAGCCTACAATGAGCAGTTCTTC.

The rearrangement links TRBV6-2 or TRBV6-3 to TRBJ2-2; D gene ambiguous. The CDR3 runs 14 residues. Between the trimmed V and J ends, which lost 6 bases and 6 bases, there was a span of 14 bases. Per the germline V gene, CDR1 is MNHEY and CDR2 is SVGEGT. CDR3 sequence reads: CASSPYRVAGELFF. CDR3 sequence (DNA): TGTGCCAGCAGCCCATATCGGGTCGCCGGGGAGCTGTTTTTT.

This clonotype is a singleton in its sample. The germline gene is not matched at one end of the junction; a read error may be the cause. The chain couples TRBV14 to TRBJ2-7; D is uncertain. The germline V gene has CDR1 SGHDN and CDR2 FVKESK. The CDR3 consists of 12 residues. The CDR3 bases are TGTGCCAGCGGCCAAGAATCAGGCCTGCAGTACTTC. Its translation is CASGQESGLQYF.

This clonotype was observed at least ten times. The rearrangement joins TRBV5-6 to TRBJ2-7, with 11 bases identical to TRBD1. The CDR3 covers 14 residues. Germline V gives CDR1 SGHDT, CDR2 YYEEEE. The V segment lost 2 bases and the J segment 7 bases; nucleotides outside the gene matches: 5. The CDR3 region has the DNA TGTGCCAGCAGCTTCGGACAGGGGGCGGGGGAGCAGTACTTC. It codes for CASSFGQGAGEQYF.

This clonotype was seen a handful of times. V and J are TRBV27 and TRBJ2-3; the D call may be TRBD1 or TRBD2 (5 bases each). V lost 3 bases to trimming and J lost 5 bases, with 15 bases between them. The CDR3 runs 15 residues. CDR1 is MNHEY, CDR2 SMNVEV, per germline (reference sequence). In DNA, the CDR3 is TGTGCCAGCAGTTTTACAGGTCAAGGAGGAGATACGCAGTATTTT. Translation gives CASSFTGQGGDTQYF.

The chain employs TRBV6-4 and TRBJ2-1, with 13 bases fitting TRBD2. The germline V gene encodes CDR1 MRHNA and CDR2 SNTAGT. V trimming: 9 bases; J trimming: 4 bases; junction bases outside the gene matches: 3. The CDR3 spans 14 residues. CDR3 in DNA: TGTGCCAGGGGGACTAGCGGGAATTACAATGAGCAGTTCTTC. It translates to CARGTSGNYNEQFF.

Remarks on this clonotype: Since the CDR3 does not end with the conserved phenylalanine or tryptophan, this likely comes from a read error. The genes are TRBV11-2 and TRBJ2-3; TRBD1 matches at 8 bases. With V trimmed by 4 bases and J by 3 bases, 15 bases remained unmatched. From germline, CDR1 is SGHAT and CDR2 FQNNGV. This CDR3 comprises 18 residues. The CDR3 DNA reads TGTGCCAGCAGCTCCCTCCGACGAAAGGACAGGGATACAGATACGCAGTATTTA. Its translation: CASSSLRRKDRDTDTQYL.

Ten or more counts support this clonotype. The CDR3 DNA follows: TGTGCCAGCAGTCTCACAGGGGAGCTGTTTTTT. This codes for CASSLTGELFF. The V and J genes are TRBV25-1 and TRBJ2-2; the D is unclear. Germline loops: CDR1 MGHDK, CDR2 SYGVNS. This CDR3 is 11 amino acids long. Trimming removed 5 bases at V and 8 bases at J, with 6 bases between.

With respect to this clonotype: A much larger clone is a single base away; this may be a read error. The CDR3 protein is CASSFGGRIGELLF. CDR3 bases: TGTGCCAGCAGTTTTGGCGGGAGAATCGGGGAGCTGCTTTTT. The V and J genes are TRBV12-3 or TRBV12-4 and TRBJ2-2, with TRBD2 identical over 7 bases. The CDR3 has 14 amino acids.

This clonotype has just a few counts. V usage is TRBV7-9 and J usage is TRBJ2-2, with D uncertain. The CDR3 covers 15 residues. V lost 4 bases and J 1 base, leaving 10 bases between the germline ends. The germline gives CDR1 SEHNR, CDR2 FQNEAQ (reference sequence). The CDR3 coding sequence is TGTGCCAGCAGCTATGTCCTTGAGAACACCGGGGAGCTGTTTTTT. Its translation is CASSYVLENTGELFF.

This clonotype was seen a few times. The chain carries TRBV7-8 and TRBJ1-5; maybe TRBD1 (6 bases). This CDR3 has 16 residues. V lost 0 bases, J lost 2 bases, and 11 bases lay in between. From germline, CDR1 is SGHVS and CDR2 FQNEAQ. CDR3 sequence reads: CASSLASDSGNQPQHF. For the CDR3, the DNA is TGTGCCAGCAGCTTAGCTTCGGACAGCGGCAATCAGCCCCAGCATTTT. Complete variable domain (other parts from reference TRBV7-8 and TRBJ1-5): GAGVSQSPRYKVAKRGQDVALRCDPISGHVSLFWYQQALGQGPEFLTYFQNEAQLDKSGLPSDRFFAERPEGSVSTLKIQRTQQEDSAVYLCASSLASDSGNQPQHFGDGTRLSIL.

This clonotype has more than one count but fewer than ten. Here the CDR3 DNA reads TGTGCCAGCAGAACCGGGACAGCTAGCAATCAGCCCCAGCATTTT. As protein: CASRTGTASNQPQHF. The chain couples TRBV6-2 or TRBV6-3 to TRBJ1-5, with 7 bases lining up with TRBD1. Germline trimming cut 6 bases from V and 0 bases from J; bases unmatched to any gene: 5. The CDR3 contains 15 residues. Per germline, CDR1 MNHEY and CDR2 SVGEGT.

V and J are TRBV6-9 and TRBJ2-7; 14 positions match TRBD2. The germline gives CDR1 MNHGY, CDR2 SVAAGI. V dropped 2 bases and J dropped 9; count of bases not matched to a gene: 6. The CDR3 extends over 15 amino acids. The CDR3 reads CASSYRLAGGDWQYF. CDR3 nucleotides: TGTGCCAGCAGTTATCGACTAGCGGGAGGGGATTGGCAGTACTTC.

Remarks on this clonotype: With a much larger clone just one base away, this may be a read error. Likely a read error: the CDR3 ends without its conserved phenylalanine or tryptophan. This chain connects TRBV29-1 to TRBJ2-7; tentatively, D is TRBD1 (7 bases). Germline CDR1 reads SQVTM; CDR2 reads ANQGSEA. The CDR3 is 14 residues long. The germline V and J ends were trimmed by 3 bases and 3 bases, with 15 bases remaining between them. CDR3 sequence: CSVDGGGPNYEQYI. The CDR3 bases are TGCAGCGTTGATGGAGGGGGCCCCAACTACGAGCAGTACATC.